This TCR beta chain is from a study of OX40 agonist ivuxolimab in advanced cancers. In terms of the full investigation: Ivuxolimab was a fully human IgG2 agonistic monoclonal antibody targeting the costimulatory receptor OX40 (CD134). Patients were allowed to have had prior anti-PD-1, anti-PD-L1 or anti-CTLA-4 therapy, and approximately 41% of the dose-escalation patients had previously received checkpoint inhibitors. The paper reports the monotherapy dose-escalation portion (N of about 50 patients) of the phase I ivuxolimab trial. In the dose-escalation cohort, 65% to 85% of patients were male, and the mean age was 60 years with a range of about 23 to 79. Among the roughly 54 dose-escalation patients, some 20 had hepatocellular carcinoma, 15 or so melanoma, 9 renal cell carcinoma and 9 head and neck cancer. Intravenous ivuxolimab was administered to patients every 2 weeks at six dose levels: 0.01, 0.1, 0.3, 1.5, 3 and 10 mg/kg. The purpose of peripheral TCRbeta sequencing was to test whether ivuxolimab changed TCR sequence diversity and led to clonal T-cell expansion. Partial responses were achieved by three dose-escalation patients, of whom one had hepatocellular carcinoma and two had cutaneous melanoma.

Comments on this clone: The specificity of this receptor is unknown. Base quality data are lacking; no much larger clone is found one base away.

The CDR3 has 14 amino acids, counting the end cysteine and phenylalanine. Only CDR3 DNA remains: 42 bases, in frame from the first base. The germline V gene specifies MNHEY as CDR1 and SVGAGI as CDR2. The V and J ends are trimmed by 4 bases and 4 bases, leaving 14 bases between them. To sequence the TCRbeta CDR3 region, genomic DNA was isolated from the sorted cells. The immunoSEQ Assay was used for sequencing of TCRbeta CDR3 regions. The table comes from immuneACCESS by way of TCRdb, which keeps in-frame sequences with V and J called. Part of the clones is missing from these tables; in studies checked, under half for an unresolved V gene and the rest for unknown reasons. The sample yields 80,000 or so clones; about 92% were counted once. The ten most abundant clones make up approximately 1.8% of the sample. The full study reports these points: Clonal expansion of both CD4+ and CD8+ blood T cells was observed from baseline to week 6 at doses 0.1 to 3.0 mg/kg. After ivuxolimab, more expanded clones were found on average in CD8+ T cells than in CD4+ T cells. The antigen specificity of the clonally expanded peripheral T cells was not determined. Low levels of normalized T-cell clonal expansion were also shown by some nonresponding patients. Partial responders in the 0.1-3.0 mg/kg groups had among the lowest normalized peripheral clonal expansion, especially among CD8+ T cells.

Patients with autoimmune disease history or receiving systemic immunosuppression were excluded from the trial. In every dose cohort, peripheral blood was drawn for TCR sequencing at baseline, cycle 4 day 1, and cycle 7 day 1. The samples were taken from a phase I, first-in-human, multicenter, open-label dose-escalation trial of ivuxolimab. Adults with locally advanced or metastatic head and neck squamous cell, hepatocellular, melanoma or renal cell carcinoma were enrolled in the trial. Before TCR sequencing, CD4+ T cells and CD8+ T cells were sorted from peripheral blood as separate populations. The sample was CD4+ or CD8+ T cells sorted from blood, taken in a trial of the OX40 agonist ivuxolimab. The clonotype originates from an adult with an advanced solid tumor such as melanoma, head and neck, liver or kidney cancer. This chain joins TRBV6-5 to TRBJ2-7; the D gene is tentatively TRBD1 or TRBD2, each matching 5 bases. The nucleotide sequence reads TGTGCCAGCAGTTCTCCGGGACGGAGATACGAGCAGTACTTC. This encodes CASSSPGRRYEQYF.